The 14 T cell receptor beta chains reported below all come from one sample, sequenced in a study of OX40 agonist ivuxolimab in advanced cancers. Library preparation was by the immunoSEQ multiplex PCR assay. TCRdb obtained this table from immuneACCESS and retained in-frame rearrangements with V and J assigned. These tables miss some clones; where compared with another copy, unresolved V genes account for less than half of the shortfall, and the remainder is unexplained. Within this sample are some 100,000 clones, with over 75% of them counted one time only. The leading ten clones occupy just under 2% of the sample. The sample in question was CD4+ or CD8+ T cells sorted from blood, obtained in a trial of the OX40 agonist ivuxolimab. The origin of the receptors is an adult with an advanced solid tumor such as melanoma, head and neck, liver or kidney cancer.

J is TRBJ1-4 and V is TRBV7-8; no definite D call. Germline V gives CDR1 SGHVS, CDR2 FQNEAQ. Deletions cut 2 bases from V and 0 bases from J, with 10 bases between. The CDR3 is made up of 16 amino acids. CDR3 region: CASSLQGGATNEKLFF. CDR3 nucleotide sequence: TGTGCCAGCAGCTTACAAGGCGGAGCAACTAATGAAAAACTGTTTTTT.

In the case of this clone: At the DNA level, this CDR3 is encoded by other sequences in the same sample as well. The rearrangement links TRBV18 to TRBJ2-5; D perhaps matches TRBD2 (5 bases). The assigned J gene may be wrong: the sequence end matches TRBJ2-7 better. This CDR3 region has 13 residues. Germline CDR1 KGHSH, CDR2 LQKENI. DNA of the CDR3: TGTGCCAGCTCGCCGGACTCCTCCTACGAGCAGTACTTC. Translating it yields CASSPDSSYEQYF.

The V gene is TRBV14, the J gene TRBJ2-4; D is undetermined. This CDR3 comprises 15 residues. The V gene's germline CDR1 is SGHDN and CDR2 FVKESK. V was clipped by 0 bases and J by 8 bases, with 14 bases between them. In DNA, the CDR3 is TGTGCCAGCAGCCAAGATTCGATTAGGGCGGACATTCAGTACTTC. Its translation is CASSQDSIRADIQYF. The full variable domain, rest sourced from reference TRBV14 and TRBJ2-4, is EAGVTQFPSHSVIEKGQTVTLRCDPISGHDNLYWYRRVMGKEIKFLLHFVKESKQDESGMPNNRFLAERTGGTYSTLKVQPAELEDSGVYFCASSQDSIRADIQYFGAGTRLSVL.

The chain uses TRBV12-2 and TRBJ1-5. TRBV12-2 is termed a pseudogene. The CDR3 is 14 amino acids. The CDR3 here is CASRWAGRGQPQHF. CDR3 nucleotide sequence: TGTGCAAGTCGCTGGGCAGGGCGGGGACAGCCCCAGCATTTT.

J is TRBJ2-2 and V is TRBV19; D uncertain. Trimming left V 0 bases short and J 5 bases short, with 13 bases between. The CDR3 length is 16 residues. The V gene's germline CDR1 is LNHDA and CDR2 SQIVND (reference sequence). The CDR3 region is CASSIDVYIRTGELFF. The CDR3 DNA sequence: TGTGCCAGTAGTATAGATGTGTATATACGGACCGGGGAGCTGTTTTTT. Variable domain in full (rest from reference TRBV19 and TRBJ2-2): DGGITQSPKYLFRKEGQNVTLSCEQNLNHDAMYWYRQDPGQGLRLIYYSQIVNDFQKGDIAEGYSVSREKKESFPLTVTSAQKNPTAFYLCASSIDVYIRTGELFFGEGSRLTVL.

Written as DNA, the CDR3 is TGCGCCAGCACATCATATAATCGGGACGCAACGAACACCGGGGAGCTGTTTTTT. It codes for CASTSYNRDATNTGELFF. This rearrangement joins TRBV23-1 to TRBJ2-2, with D perhaps TRBD1 or TRBD2 (5 bases each). TRBV23-1 is an open reading frame, and its role is uncertain. Trimming stripped 7 bases from V and 0 bases from J, with 21 bases between. The CDR3 runs to 18 residues.

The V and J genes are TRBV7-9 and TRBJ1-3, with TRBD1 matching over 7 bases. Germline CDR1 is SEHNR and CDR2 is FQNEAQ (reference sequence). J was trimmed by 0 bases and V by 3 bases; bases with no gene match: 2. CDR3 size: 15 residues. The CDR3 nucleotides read TGTGCCAGCAGCTTCGGACAGGCCTCTGGAAACACCATATATTTT. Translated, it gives CASSFGQASGNTIYF.

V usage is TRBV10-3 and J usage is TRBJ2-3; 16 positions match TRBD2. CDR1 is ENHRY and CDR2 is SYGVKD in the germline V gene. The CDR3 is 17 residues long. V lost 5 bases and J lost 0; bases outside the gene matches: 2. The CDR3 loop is CAISQGLAGGSTDTQYF. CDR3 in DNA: TGTGCCATCAGTCAGGGACTAGCGGGAGGGAGCACAGATACGCAGTATTTT.

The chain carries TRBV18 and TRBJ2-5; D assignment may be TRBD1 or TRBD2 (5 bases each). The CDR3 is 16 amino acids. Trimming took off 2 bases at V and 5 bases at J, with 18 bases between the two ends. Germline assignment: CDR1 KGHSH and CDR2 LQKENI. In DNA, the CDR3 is TGTGCCAGCTCACCATCGGGACCCAACGACGGGGAGACCCAGTACTTC. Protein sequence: CASSPSGPNDGETQYF.

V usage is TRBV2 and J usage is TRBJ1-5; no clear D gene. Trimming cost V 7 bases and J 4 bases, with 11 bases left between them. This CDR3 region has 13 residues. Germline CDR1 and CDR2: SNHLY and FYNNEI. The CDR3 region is CASTPEGNQPQHF. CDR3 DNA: TGTGCCAGCACTCCGGAGGGTAATCAGCCCCAGCATTTT. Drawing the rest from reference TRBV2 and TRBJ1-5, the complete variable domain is EPEVTQTPSHQVTQMGQEVILRCVPISNHLYFYWYRQILGQKVEFLVSFYNNEISEKSEIFDDQFSVERPDGSNFTLKIRSTKLEDSAMYFCASTPEGNQPQHFGDGTRLSIL.

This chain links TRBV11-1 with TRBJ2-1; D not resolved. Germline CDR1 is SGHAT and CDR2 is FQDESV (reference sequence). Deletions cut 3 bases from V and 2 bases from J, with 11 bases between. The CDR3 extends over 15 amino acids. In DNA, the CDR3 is TGTGCCAGCAGCTTTGGCGGTTCTACCTACAATGAGCAGTTCTTC. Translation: CASSFGGSTYNEQFF. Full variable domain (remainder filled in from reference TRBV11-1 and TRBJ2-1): EAEVAQSPRYKITEKSQAVAFWCDPISGHATLYWYRQILGQGPELLVQFQDESVVDDSQLPKDRFSAERLKGVDSTLKIQPAELGDSAMYLCASSFGGSTYNEQFFGPGTRLTVL.

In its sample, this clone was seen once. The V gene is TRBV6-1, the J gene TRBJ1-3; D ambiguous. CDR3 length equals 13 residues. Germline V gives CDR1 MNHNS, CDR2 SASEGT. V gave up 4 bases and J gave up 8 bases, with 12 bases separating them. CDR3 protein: CASSGRREDTIYF. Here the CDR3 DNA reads TGTGCCAGCAGTGGACGAAGGGAGGACACCATATATTTT.

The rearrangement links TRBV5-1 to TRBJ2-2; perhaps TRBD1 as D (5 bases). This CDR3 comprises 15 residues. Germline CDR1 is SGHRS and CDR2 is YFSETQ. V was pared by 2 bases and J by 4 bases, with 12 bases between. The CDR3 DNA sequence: TGCGCCAGCAGCTTTGTTCAGGGTACCACCGGGGAGCTGTTTTTT. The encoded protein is CASSFVQGTTGELFF. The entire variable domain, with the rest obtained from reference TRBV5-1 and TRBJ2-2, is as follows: KAGVTQTPRYLIKTRGQQVTLSCSPISGHRSVSWYQQTPGQGLQFLFEYFSETQRNKGNFPGRFSGRQFSNSRSEMNVSTLELGDSALYLCASSFVQGTTGELFFGEGSRLTVL.

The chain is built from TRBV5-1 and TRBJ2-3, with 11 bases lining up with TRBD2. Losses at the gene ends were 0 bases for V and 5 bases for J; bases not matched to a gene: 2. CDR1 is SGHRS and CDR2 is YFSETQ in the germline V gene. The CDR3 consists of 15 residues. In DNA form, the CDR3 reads TGCGCCAGCAGCTTGGGAGGGACTAGCGGAGATACGCAGTATTTT. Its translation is CASSLGGTSGDTQYF. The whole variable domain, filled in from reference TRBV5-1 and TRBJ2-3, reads KAGVTQTPRYLIKTRGQQVTLSCSPISGHRSVSWYQQTPGQGLQFLFEYFSETQRNKGNFPGRFSGRQFSNSRSEMNVSTLELGDSALYLCASSLGGTSGDTQYFGPGTRLTVL.